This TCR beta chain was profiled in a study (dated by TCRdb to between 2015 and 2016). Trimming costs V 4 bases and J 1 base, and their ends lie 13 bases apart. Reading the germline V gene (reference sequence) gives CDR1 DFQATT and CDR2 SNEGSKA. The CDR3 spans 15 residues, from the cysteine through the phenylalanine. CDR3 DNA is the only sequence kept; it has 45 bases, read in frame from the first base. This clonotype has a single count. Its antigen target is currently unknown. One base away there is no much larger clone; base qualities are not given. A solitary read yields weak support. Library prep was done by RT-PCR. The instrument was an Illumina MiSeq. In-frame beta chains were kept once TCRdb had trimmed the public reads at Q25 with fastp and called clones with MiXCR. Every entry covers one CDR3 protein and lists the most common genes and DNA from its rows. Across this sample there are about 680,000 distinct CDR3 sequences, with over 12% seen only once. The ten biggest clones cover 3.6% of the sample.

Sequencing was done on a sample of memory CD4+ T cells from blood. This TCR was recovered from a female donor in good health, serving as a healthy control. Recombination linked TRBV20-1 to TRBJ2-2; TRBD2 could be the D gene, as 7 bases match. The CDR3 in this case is CSATRGGKNTGELFF. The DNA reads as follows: TGCAGTGCTACTAGGGGGGGAAAGAACACCGGGGAGCTGTTTTTT.